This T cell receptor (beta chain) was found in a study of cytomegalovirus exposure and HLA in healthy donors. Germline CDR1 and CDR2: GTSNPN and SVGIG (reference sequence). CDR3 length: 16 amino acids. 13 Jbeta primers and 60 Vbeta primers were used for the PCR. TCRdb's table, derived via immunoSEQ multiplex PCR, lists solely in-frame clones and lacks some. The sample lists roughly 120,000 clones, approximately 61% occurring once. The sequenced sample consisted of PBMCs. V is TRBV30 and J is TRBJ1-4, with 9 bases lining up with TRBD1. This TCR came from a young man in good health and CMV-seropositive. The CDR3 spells CAGDYGQGFFSEKLFF. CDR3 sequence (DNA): TGTGCTGGCGACTACGGACAGGGGTTCTTTAGTGAAAAACTGTTTTTT.